This record concerns one TCR beta chain sequence. No antigen is known for it. This specimen comes from a study of T cells in Graves' hyperthyroidism and ophthalmopathy. Overall study results and limits: Most expanded thyroid clonotypes above 0.001 also appeared in blood.

TCR beta CDR3 region amplification was performed from RNA transcripts. Researchers ran a first-round RT-PCR on the TCR CDR3 using the HTBI primer set. TCRdb re-called the multiplex PCR reads through MiXCR, storing one row per CDR3 protein. The sample contains approximately 400,000 distinct CDR3 sequences, around 13% of which appear only once. Trimming at V came to 2 bases and at J to 5 bases, leaving 8 bases not matched to a gene. The germline gives CDR1 MNHEY, CDR2 SVGEGT. The CDR3 is 15 amino acids. Patients showing uncontrolled infection, other autoimmune disease, pregnancy or lactation were ineligible. For the diagnoses, clinical symptoms, serum thyroxine and TRAb, thyroid ultrasound and orbital computed tomography were used.

The clonotype originates from a woman aged 25 to 39 with Graves' ophthalmopathy. Sequencing was carried out using blood. The chain employs TRBV6-2 or TRBV6-3 and TRBJ2-7; TRBD1 agrees at 8 bases. The chain's CDR3 is CASSYLGTGRNEQYF. The CDR3 DNA reads TGTGCCAGCAGTTACCTCGGGACAGGTAGAAACGAGCAGTACTTC.